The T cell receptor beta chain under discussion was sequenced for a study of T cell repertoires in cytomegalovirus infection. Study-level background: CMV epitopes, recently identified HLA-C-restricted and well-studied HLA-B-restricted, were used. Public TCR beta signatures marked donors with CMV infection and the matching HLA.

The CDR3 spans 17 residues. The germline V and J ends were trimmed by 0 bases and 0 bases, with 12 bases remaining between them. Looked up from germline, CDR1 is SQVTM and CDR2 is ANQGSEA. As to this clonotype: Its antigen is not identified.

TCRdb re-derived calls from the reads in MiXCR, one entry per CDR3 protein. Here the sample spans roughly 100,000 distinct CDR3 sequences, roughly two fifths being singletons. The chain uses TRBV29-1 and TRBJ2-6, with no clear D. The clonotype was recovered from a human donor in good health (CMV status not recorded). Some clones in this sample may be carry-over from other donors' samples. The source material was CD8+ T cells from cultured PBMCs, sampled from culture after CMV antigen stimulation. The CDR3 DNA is TGCAGCGTTGAAGATCCTGGCTACCCCTCTGGGGCCAACGTCCTGACTTTC. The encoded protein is CSVEDPGYPSGANVLTF.